These 9 T cell receptor beta chains came from one sample sequenced in a study of PD-L1 blockade in urothelial cancer. The table came from immunoSEQ multiplex PCR; TCRdb's copy has only in-frame clones and leaves some out. This sample has roughly 100,000 clones, with 75% to 90% found just once. As to time point: peripheral blood 6 weeks after treatment start. The source was PBMCs, collected around atezolizumab (anti-PD-L1) treatment. The receptors come from a man aged 65 to 85 with urothelial cancer.

The chain is built from TRBV6-6 and TRBJ2-3; D is perhaps TRBD1 (7 bases). CDR3 length: 14 amino acids. In germline, CDR1 is MNHNY, CDR2 SVGAGI (reference sequence). V shed 6 bases and J shed 4 bases, with 14 bases lying between them. The CDR3 sequence is CASSHTGEADTQYF. The CDR3 DNA sequence: TGTGCCAGCAGCCATACAGGGGAGGCAGATACGCAGTATTTT.

The chain combines TRBV4-3 with TRBJ1-1, with D perhaps matching TRBD1 (5 bases). The CDR3 loop spans 14 amino acids. Germline assignment: CDR1 LGHNA and CDR2 YSLEER. The V and J ends lost 1 base and 4 bases respectively, with 10 bases between them. The CDR3: CASSQGERGTEAFF. For the CDR3, the DNA is TGCGCCAGCAGCCAAGGGGAAAGGGGCACTGAAGCTTTCTTT.

The chain uses TRBV14 and TRBJ2-4, with TRBD1 matching over 7 bases. Germline assignment: CDR1 SGHDN and CDR2 FVKESK. The V segment lost 1 base and the J segment 7 bases; nucleotides outside the gene matches: 4. The CDR3 is 14 amino acids. The CDR3 DNA sequence: TGTGCCAGCAGCCAAGCAACAGGGGTCAACATTCAGTACTTC. This sequence encodes CASSQATGVNIQYF.

This clone was picked up one time. This chain links TRBV5-4 with TRBJ2-3; 13 bases map to TRBD2. J lost 8 bases, V lost 3 bases, and 9 bases had no gene match. Germline CDR1 reads SGHNT; CDR2 reads YYREEE (reference sequence). The CDR3 is 16 amino acids. CDR3 nucleotides: TGTGCCAGCAGCTCTCTTGGACTAGCGGGAGTTGGTACGCAGTATTTT. Its protein product is CASSSLGLAGVGTQYF.

The chain carries TRBV21-1 and TRBJ1-5. TRBV21-1 is shown as a pseudogene. The CDR3 runs 12 residues. CDR3 loop: CASFESSQPQHF. For the CDR3, the DNA is TGTGCCAGCTTTGAAAGTAGTCAGCCCCAGCATTTT.

V usage is TRBV5-1 and J usage is TRBJ2-5, with TRBD2 identical over 16 bases. CDR1 is SGHRS, CDR2 YFSETQ, per germline. There are 18 residues in the CDR3. Losses at the gene ends were 2 bases for V and 5 bases for J; bases not matched to a gene: 9. CDR3 loop: CASSFPGTSGRAMETQYF. The CDR3 DNA reads TGCGCCAGCAGCTTCCCCGGGACTAGCGGGAGGGCGATGGAGACCCAGTACTTC.

The chain recombines TRBV9 with TRBJ1-1; tentative D call: TRBD1 (6 bases). Between the trimmed V and J ends, which lost 4 bases and 1 base, there was a span of 14 bases. The germline V gene has CDR1 SGDLS and CDR2 YYNGEE. CDR3 size: 15 residues. Here the CDR3 reads CASSPQTGPNTEAFF. In nucleotides, the CDR3 is TGTGCCAGCAGCCCTCAGACAGGACCGAACACTGAAGCTTTCTTT.

Regarding this clone: The identical CDR3 is also encoded by other nucleotide sequences in the sample. V and J are TRBV9 and TRBJ2-7, with D hard to call. The CDR3 loop spans 14 amino acids. Germline V gene sequence: CDR1 SGDLS, CDR2 YYNGEE. V lost 2 bases and J lost 1, with 10 bases in between. The CDR3: CASSVASGSYEQYF. As DNA, the CDR3 is TGTGCCAGCAGCGTTGCTTCCGGTTCCTACGAGCAGTACTTC.

This chain joins TRBV5-1 and TRBJ1-1; 11 bases fit TRBD1. The CDR3 is made up of 17 amino acids. Germline V gene sequence: CDR1 SGHRS, CDR2 YFSETQ. The ends lost 5 bases at V and 1 base at J; junction bases unmatched: 10. CDR3 sequence reads: CASRTGTGGVANTEAFF. Here the CDR3 DNA reads TGCGCCAGCAGAACCGGGACAGGGGGTGTCGCGAACACTGAAGCTTTCTTT. The variable domain in full, completed from reference TRBV5-1 and TRBJ1-1, reads KAGVTQTPRYLIKTRGQQVTLSCSPISGHRSVSWYQQTPGQGLQFLFEYFSETQRNKGNFPGRFSGRQFSNSRSEMNVSTLELGDSALYLCASRTGTGGVANTEAFFGQGTRLTVV.